The table lists the clone carrying this T cell receptor beta chain with many counts. As yet, its antigen is unknown. Investigators prepared the TCR beta libraries by applying iRepertoire HTBI primers and Arm-PCR of CDR3 regions. TCRdb called the multiplex PCR reads again in MiXCR, with one record for every CDR3 protein. The data hold roughly 420,000 distinct CDR3 sequences, with around 13% observed a single time. The source of the sample is a study of regulatory T cells in long-lasting Graves disease. Whole-study findings and limits: TCR diversity in persistent Graves' patients was below that of newly diagnosed ones.

As for time point: newly diagnosed GD, antithyroid drugs for less than 3 months. Scientists built the TCR library using RNA that was extracted from PBMCs. These data are also associated with another study on T cells in Graves' hyperthyroidism and ophthalmopathy.

The specimen was peripheral blood mononuclear cells (PBMCs), collected at new diagnosis, from a patient treated with antithyroid drugs. The clonotype originates from a woman between 45 and 60 years old with Graves disease.

CDR3 DNA: TGTGCCAGCAGCCCGACTAGCGCCTCCTACAATGAGCAGTTCTTC. Translating it yields CASSPTSASYNEQFF. V is TRBV7-3 and J is TRBJ2-1, with 8 bases aligning to TRBD2. J was trimmed by 0 bases and V by 5 bases; bases with no gene match: 3. The CDR3 has 15 amino acids. Germline V gene lookup returns CDR1 SGHTA and CDR2 FQGTGA.